What follows is one T cell receptor beta chain and its context. Its specificity is not known. The source of the sample is a study of T cell repertoires in cytomegalovirus infection. Study-wide results and caveats: Cumulated frequencies of public TCR beta families served to identify carriers of CMV plus the relevant HLA.

CDR1 and CDR2 (germline): ENHRY, SYGVKD. The V and J ends lost 3 bases and 4 bases, in that order; junction bases with no gene match: 7. This CDR3 has 16 amino acids. TCRdb ran MiXCR on the reads and lists one entry per CDR3 protein. Of fewer than 1,000,000 distinct CDR3 sequences in the sample, roughly 31% are singletons; the top ten hold around 15%. This chain joins TRBV10-3 and TRBJ2-7; TRBD2 matches at 12 bases. The receptor was derived from a human donor in good health (CMV status not recorded). Some clones in this sample may be carry-over from other donors' samples. The material was cultured CD8+ T cells from PBMCs, obtained from culture after CMV antigen stimulation. The CDR3 region has the DNA TGTGCCATCAGTGATGTGACTAGCGGGGGTCTGTACGAGCAGTACTTC. It yields the protein CAISDVTSGGLYEQYF.